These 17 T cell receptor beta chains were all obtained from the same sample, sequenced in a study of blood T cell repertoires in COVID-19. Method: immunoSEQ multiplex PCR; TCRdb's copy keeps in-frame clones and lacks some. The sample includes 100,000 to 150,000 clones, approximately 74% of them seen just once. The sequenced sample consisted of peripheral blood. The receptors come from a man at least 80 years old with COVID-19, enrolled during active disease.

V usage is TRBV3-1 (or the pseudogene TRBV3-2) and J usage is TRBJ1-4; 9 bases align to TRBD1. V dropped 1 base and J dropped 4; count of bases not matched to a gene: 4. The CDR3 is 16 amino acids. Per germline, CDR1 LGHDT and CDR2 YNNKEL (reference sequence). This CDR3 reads CASSQAGQGSNEKLFF. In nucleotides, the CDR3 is TGTGCCAGCAGCCAAGCGGGACAGGGAAGTAATGAAAAACTGTTTTTT.

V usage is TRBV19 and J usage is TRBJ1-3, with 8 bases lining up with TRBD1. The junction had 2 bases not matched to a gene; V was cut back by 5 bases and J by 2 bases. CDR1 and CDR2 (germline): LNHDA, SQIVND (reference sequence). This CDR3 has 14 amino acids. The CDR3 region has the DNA TGTGCCAGTAGTTCGACAGGGGCTGGAAACACCATATATTTT. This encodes CASSSTGAGNTIYF.

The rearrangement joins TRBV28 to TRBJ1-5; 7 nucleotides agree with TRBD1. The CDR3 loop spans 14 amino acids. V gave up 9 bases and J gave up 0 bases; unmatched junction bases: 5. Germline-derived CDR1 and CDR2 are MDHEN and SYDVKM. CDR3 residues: CASDRVGSNQPQHF. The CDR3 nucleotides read TGTGCCAGTGACAGGGTCGGTAGCAATCAGCCCCAGCATTTT. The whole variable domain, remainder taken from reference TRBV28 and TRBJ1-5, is DVKVTQSSRYLVKRTGEKVFLECVQDMDHENMFWYRQDPGLGLRLIYFSYDVKMKEKGDIPEGYSVSREKKERFSLILESASTNQTSMYLCASDRVGSNQPQHFGDGTRLSIL.

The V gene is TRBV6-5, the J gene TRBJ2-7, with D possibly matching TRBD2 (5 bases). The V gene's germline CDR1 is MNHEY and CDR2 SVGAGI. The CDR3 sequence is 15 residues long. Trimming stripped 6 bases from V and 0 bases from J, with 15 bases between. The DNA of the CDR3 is TGTGCCAGCAGCGGACCTGTACGGGGCTCCTACGAGCAGTACTTC. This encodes CASSGPVRGSYEQYF.

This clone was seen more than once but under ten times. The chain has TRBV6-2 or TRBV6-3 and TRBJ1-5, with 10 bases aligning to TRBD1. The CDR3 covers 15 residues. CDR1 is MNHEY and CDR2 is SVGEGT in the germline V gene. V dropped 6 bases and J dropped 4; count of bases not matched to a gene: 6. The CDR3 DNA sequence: TGTGCCAGCAGCCCCCGGGACAGGGGTAATCAGCCCCAGCATTTT. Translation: CASSPRDRGNQPQHF.

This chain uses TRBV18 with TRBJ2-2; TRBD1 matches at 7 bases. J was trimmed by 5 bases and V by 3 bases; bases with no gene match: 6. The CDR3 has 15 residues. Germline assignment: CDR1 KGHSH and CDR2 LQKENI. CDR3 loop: CASSPGTANTGELFF. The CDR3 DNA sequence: TGTGCCAGCTCACCTGGGACAGCCAATACCGGGGAGCTGTTTTTT.

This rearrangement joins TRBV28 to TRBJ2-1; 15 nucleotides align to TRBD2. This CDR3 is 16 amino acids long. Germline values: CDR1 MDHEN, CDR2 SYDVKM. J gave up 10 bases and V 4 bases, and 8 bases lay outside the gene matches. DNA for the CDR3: TGTGCCAGCAGTTCTACTGGACTAGCGGGAGGGCTGGAGCAGTTCTTC. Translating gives CASSSTGLAGGLEQFF.

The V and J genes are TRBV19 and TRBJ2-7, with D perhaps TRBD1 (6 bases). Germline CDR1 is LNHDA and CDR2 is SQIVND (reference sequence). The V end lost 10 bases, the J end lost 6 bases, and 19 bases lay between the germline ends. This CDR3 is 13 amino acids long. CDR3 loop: CATEGDNDFEQYF. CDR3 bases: TGTGCCACAGAAGGGGACAACGACTTCGAGCAGTACTTC.

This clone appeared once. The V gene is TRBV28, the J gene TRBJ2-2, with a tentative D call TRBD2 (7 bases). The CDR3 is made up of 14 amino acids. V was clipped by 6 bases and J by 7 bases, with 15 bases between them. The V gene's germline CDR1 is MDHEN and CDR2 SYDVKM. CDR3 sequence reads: CASRLGGVGGELFF. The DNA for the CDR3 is TGTGCCAGCAGACTAGGGGGGGTAGGCGGGGAGCTGTTTTTT.

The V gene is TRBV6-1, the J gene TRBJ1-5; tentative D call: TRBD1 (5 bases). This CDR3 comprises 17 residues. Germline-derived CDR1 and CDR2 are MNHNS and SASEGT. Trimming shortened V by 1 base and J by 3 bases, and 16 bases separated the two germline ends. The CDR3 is CASSEGRGTGNNQPQHF. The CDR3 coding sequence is TGTGCCAGCAGTGAAGGGAGGGGCACGGGAAACAATCAGCCCCAGCATTTT.

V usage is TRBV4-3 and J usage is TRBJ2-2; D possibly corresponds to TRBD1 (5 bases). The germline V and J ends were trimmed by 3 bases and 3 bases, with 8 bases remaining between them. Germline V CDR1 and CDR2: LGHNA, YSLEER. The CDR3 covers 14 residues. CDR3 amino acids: CASSQKGHTGELFF. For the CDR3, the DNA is TGCGCCAGCAGCCAGAAGGGGCACACCGGGGAGCTGTTTTTT.

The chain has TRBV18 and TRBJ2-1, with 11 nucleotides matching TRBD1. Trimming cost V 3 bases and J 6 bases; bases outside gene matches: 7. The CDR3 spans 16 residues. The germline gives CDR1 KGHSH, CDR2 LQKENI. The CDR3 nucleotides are TGTGCCAGCTCACCTTCAACGGGACAGGGGGTCAATGAGCAGTTCTTC. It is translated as CASSPSTGQGVNEQFF.

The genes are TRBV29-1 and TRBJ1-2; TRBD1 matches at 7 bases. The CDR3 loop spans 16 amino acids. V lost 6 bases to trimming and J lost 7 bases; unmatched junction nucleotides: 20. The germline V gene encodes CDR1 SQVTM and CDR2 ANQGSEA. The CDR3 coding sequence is TGCAGCGTACCGAAACCGAGGGGGCCCACTAGAGGTGGCTACACCTTC. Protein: CSVPKPRGPTRGGYTF.

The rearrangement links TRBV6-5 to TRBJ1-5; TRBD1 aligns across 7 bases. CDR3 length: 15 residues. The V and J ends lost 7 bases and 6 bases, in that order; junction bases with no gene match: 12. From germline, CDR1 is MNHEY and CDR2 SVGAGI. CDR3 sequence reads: CASIRTGDVVQPQHF. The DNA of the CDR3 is TGTGCCAGCATACGAACAGGGGATGTCGTTCAGCCCCAGCATTTT.

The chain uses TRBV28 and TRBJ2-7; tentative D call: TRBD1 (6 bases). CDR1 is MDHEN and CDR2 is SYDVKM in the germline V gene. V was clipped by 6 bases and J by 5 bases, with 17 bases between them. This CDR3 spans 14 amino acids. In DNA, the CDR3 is TGTGCCAGCAGCCGCTACCAGGGGAACCACGAGCAGTACTTC. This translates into CASSRYQGNHEQYF.

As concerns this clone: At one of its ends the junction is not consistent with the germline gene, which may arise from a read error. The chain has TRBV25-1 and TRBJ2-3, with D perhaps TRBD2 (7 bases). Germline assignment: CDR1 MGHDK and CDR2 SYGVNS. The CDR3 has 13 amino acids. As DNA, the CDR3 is TGTGCCAGCGGTGAGGGGGGGACAGATACGCAGTATTTT. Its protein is CASGEGGTDTQYF. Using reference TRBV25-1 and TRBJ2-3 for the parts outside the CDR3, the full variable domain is EADIYQTPRYLVIGTGKKITLECSQTMGHDKMYWYQQDPGMELHLIHYSYGVNSTEKGDLSSESTVSRIRTEHFPLTLESARPSHTSQYLCASGEGGTDTQYFGPGTRLTVL.

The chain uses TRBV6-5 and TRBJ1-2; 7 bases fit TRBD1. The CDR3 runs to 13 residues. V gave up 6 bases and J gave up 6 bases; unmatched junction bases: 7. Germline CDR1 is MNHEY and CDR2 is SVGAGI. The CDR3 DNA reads TGTGCCAGCAGACCAGGGACAGTAGATGGCTACACCTTC. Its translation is CASRPGTVDGYTF.